Below are 2 T cell receptor beta chains sequenced from a single sample in a study of identical twins. TCRdb re-called the 5' RACE reads with MiXCR, one entry per CDR3 protein. Among more than 600,000 distinct CDR3 sequences listed, around a sixth were seen once. This same sample was also part of a study on T cells expressing NK-cell markers.

Sequencing used PBMCs. The receptors were sampled from a woman under 30 in good health.

The genes are TRBV11-2 and TRBJ2-3, with D possibly TRBD2 on 7 matching bases. V gave up 5 bases and J gave up 4 bases, with 22 bases separating them. In germline, CDR1 is SGHAT, CDR2 FQNNGV. The CDR3 contains 17 residues. The CDR3 reads CASSQRGGWAHADTQYF. The CDR3 DNA reads as TGTGCCAGCAGCCAAAGGGGGGGGTGGGCGCACGCAGATACGCAGTATTTT.

This clonotype has more than one count but fewer than ten. This sequence joins TRBV7-3 and TRBJ2-3, with a possible D match to TRBD2 (6 bases). Germline values: CDR1 SGHTA, CDR2 FQGTGA. CDR3 length equals 20 residues. With 3 bases removed from V and 2 bases from J, the gap between germline ends came to 27 bases. CDR3 DNA sequence: TGTGCCAGCAGCTTCCCTACCAAATTGGCGGGGATATCCAACACAGATACGCAGTATTTT. Protein product: CASSFPTKLAGISNTDTQYF.